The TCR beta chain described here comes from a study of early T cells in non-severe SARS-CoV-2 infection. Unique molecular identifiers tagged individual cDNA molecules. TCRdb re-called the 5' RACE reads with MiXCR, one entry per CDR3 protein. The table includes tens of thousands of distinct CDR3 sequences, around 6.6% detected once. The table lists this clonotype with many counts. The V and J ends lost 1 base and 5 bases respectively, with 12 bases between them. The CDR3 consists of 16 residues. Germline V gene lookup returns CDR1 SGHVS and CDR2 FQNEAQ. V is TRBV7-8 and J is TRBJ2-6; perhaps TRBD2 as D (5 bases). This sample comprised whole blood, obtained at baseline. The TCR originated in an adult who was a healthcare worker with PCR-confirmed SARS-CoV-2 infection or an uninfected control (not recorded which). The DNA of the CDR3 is TGTGCCAGCAGCTTAGTGGTCCGGGGAAGGGCCAACGTCCTGACTTTC. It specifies CASSLVVRGRANVLTF.